This entry lists 12 T cell receptor beta chains sequenced from one sample in a study of blood T cell repertoires in COVID-19. Assay used: immunoSEQ multiplex PCR; TCRdb lists only in-frame clones, some missing. In the table there are hundreds of thousands of clones, around 90% of which are singletons. Sample: PBMCs or T cells enriched from blood (not recorded which). These receptors came from a woman in her 50s who had recovered from COVID-19.

The J gene is TRBJ1-4, the V gene TRBV2; a possible D gene is TRBD1 (6 bases). The ends were cut back, 6 bases at V and 8 bases at J, with 16 bases in the middle. The CDR3 consists of 14 residues. The V gene's germline CDR1 is SNHLY and CDR2 FYNNEI. As DNA, the CDR3 is TGTGCCAGCAGATTACAATATGGGGGCGAAAAACTGTTTTTT. Residues: CASRLQYGGEKLFF.

This chain uses TRBV10-3 with TRBJ1-2, with D possibly TRBD1 on 5 matching bases. Germline V CDR1 and CDR2: ENHRY, SYGVKD. V was pared by 0 bases and J by 7 bases, with 9 bases between. CDR3 size: 13 residues. CDR3 nucleotide sequence: TGTGCCATCAGTGAGTCGGGGCTCGCTGGCTACACCTTC. As protein: CAISESGLAGYTF.

The rearrangement links TRBV29-1 to TRBJ1-2; TRBD1 matches at 7 bases. V shed 1 base and J 3 bases; nucleotides not matched to a gene: 8. Looked up from germline, CDR1 is SQVTM and CDR2 is ANQGSEA. This CDR3 is built from 15 residues. The CDR3 reads CSVEGDSRRDYGYTF. CDR3 nucleotides: TGCAGCGTTGAAGGGGACAGTCGAAGGGACTATGGCTACACCTTC.

The chain joins TRBV10-3 to TRBJ2-5, with D possibly TRBD1 on 7 matching bases. Trimming took 7 bases from V and 5 from J, leaving 11 bases between them. The CDR3 is 12 amino acids. Germline V lookup: CDR1 ENHRY, CDR2 SYGVKD. CDR3 region: CAIKSGGETQYF. CDR3 sequence (DNA): TGTGCCATCAAATCAGGGGGGGAGACCCAGTACTTC.

The chain has TRBV11-3 and TRBJ2-2; tentative D call: TRBD1 (6 bases). Trimming shortened V by 5 bases and J by 5 bases, and 15 bases separated the two germline ends. The CDR3 loop spans 15 amino acids. Germline CDR1 reads SGHNT; CDR2 reads YENEEA. The CDR3 spells CASSRRGLGTGELFF. CDR3 sequence (DNA): TGTGCCAGCAGCCGCAGGGGTCTAGGGACCGGGGAGCTGTTTTTT.

This clone was picked up one time. The chain carries TRBV7-3 and TRBJ1-6, with D possibly being TRBD1 (6 bases). The CDR3 covers 12 residues. Per germline, CDR1 SGHTA and CDR2 FQGTGA. The V and J ends lost 6 bases and 17 bases respectively, with 17 bases between them. The CDR3 nucleotides read TGTGCCAGCAGTCTACAGGGTACCGTTGTCCACTTT. Its protein product is CASSLQGTVVHF. Together with reference TRBV7-3 and TRBJ1-6, the CDR3 gives the full variable domain: GAGVSQTPSNKVTEKGKYVELRCDPISGHTALYWYRQSLGQGPEFLIYFQGTGAADDSGLPNDRFFAVRPEGSVSTLKIQRTERGDSAVYLCASSLQGTVVHFGNGTRLTVT.

The rearrangement links TRBV11-2 to TRBJ1-3; D gene ambiguous. Between the trimmed V and J ends, which lost 1 base and 1 base, there was a span of 5 bases. Germline CDR1 reads SGHAT; CDR2 reads FQNNGV. This CDR3 has 14 amino acids. CDR3 DNA: TGTGCCAGCAGCTTAGGAGGTTCTGGAAACACCATATATTTT. It yields the protein CASSLGGSGNTIYF.

The chain uses TRBV7-9 and TRBJ1-1; D not certain. Trimming took 4 bases from V and 3 from J, leaving 6 bases between them. Germline V gene lookup returns CDR1 SEHNR and CDR2 FQNEAQ (reference sequence). The CDR3 is 12 residues long. This CDR3 is CASSSTDTEAFF. DNA of the CDR3: TGTGCCAGCAGCTCCACGGACACTGAAGCTTTCTTT. Looking up the rest from reference TRBV7-9 and TRBJ1-1 gives the full variable domain: DTGVSQNPRHKITKRGQNVTFRCDPISEHNRLYWYRQTLGQGPEFLTYFQNEAQLEKSRLLSDRFSAERPKGSFSTLEIQRTEQGDSAMYLCASSSTDTEAFFGQGTRLTVV.

J is TRBJ2-1 and V is TRBV3-1 (or the pseudogene TRBV3-2), with 10 bases aligning to TRBD2. J gave up 2 bases and V 2 bases, and 3 bases lay outside the gene matches. The CDR3 extends over 16 amino acids. Germline-derived CDR1 and CDR2 are LGHDT and YNNKEL (reference sequence). The CDR3 is CASSQTGTSAYNEQFF. The CDR3 DNA reads as TGTGCCAGCAGCCAAACCGGGACTAGCGCCTACAATGAGCAGTTCTTC.

This chain links TRBV30 with TRBJ1-6, with D perhaps matching TRBD1 (6 bases). CDR3 size: 15 residues. V lost 3 bases to trimming and J lost 5 bases, with 14 bases between them. CDR1 and CDR2 from the germline V gene are GTSNPN and SVGIG (reference sequence). CDR3 protein: CAWRAPDRNNSPLHF. CDR3 in DNA: TGTGCCTGGAGAGCCCCGGACAGAAATAATTCACCCCTCCACTTT.

The CDR3 loop is CASSVLPSAGGTEAFF. CDR3 DNA sequence: TGTGCCAGCAGCGTTCTCCCGTCTGCGGGGGGCACTGAAGCTTTCTTT. V is TRBV9 and J is TRBJ1-1, with D perhaps TRBD1 (5 bases). Germline values: CDR1 SGDLS, CDR2 YYNGEE. Deletions cut 2 bases from V and 4 bases from J, with 18 bases between. This CDR3 has 16 amino acids.

The V call is TRBV19, the J call TRBJ2-1; TRBD2 matches 10 bases. V dropped 7 bases and J dropped 6; count of bases not matched to a gene: 3. The CDR3 contains 13 residues. The germline CDR1 and CDR2 sequences are LNHDA and SQIVND (reference sequence). CDR3 region: CASMASGSNEQFF. For the CDR3, the DNA is TGTGCCAGTATGGCTAGCGGGAGCAATGAGCAGTTCTTC.